This T cell receptor beta chain was observed in a study of graft-versus-host responses after intestinal transplantation. Whole-study context: Transplant types were multivisceral, liver-intestinal, or isolated intestinal.

This CDR3 contains 16 residues. V lost 0 bases and J lost 2; bases outside the gene matches: 7. Germline CDR1 and CDR2: SGHRS and YFSETQ. On this clone: Its specificity is not known.

TCRdb keeps only in-frame clones here, not all; method: immunoSEQ multiplex PCR. The sample lists approximately 100,000 clones, roughly 88% seen once, with around 0.1% in the top ten. This chain uses TRBV5-1 with TRBJ1-1, with 7 bases that match TRBD1. The sample was unstimulated CD4+ T cells sorted from spleen or lymph node cells, taken before intestinal transplant. The receptor's source is a human donor who received an intestinal transplant. The CDR3 sequence is CASSLARTGRNTEAFF. As DNA, the CDR3 is TGCGCCAGCAGCTTGGCCCGGACAGGCCGTAACACTGAAGCTTTCTTT.